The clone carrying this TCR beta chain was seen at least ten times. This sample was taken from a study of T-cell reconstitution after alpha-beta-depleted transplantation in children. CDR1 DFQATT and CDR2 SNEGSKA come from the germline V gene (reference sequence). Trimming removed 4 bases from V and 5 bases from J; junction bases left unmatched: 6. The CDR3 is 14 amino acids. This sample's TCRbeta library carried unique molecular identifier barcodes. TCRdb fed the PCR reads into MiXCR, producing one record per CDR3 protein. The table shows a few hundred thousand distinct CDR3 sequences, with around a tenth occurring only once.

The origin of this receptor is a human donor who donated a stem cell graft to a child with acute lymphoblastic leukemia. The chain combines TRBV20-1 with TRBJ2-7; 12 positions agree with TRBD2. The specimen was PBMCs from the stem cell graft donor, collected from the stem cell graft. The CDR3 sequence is CSAIRTSGTHEQYF. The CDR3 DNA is TGCAGTGCTATCCGGACTAGCGGGACGCACGAGCAGTACTTC.